Here is one T cell receptor beta chain with its context. Its antigen is currently unknown. Samples underwent the assay at deep level. Original methodology: ImmunoSEQ supplied junction-only sequences lacking quality scores, so filtering was different. Sequencing used immunoSEQ multiplex PCR; TCRdb keeps in-frame clones, though not all of them. That table furnishes V, J and clone size, whereas the DNA furnished D and trimming. The sample contains about 2.3 million clones, around 92% of which appear only once. Recent acute infections and vaccinations were absent in the healthy HIV-negative adult donors. The sample comes from a study of shared clonotypes between healthy human individuals. Findings and caveats of the study: As a rule, naive subsets had a larger estimated richness than memory subsets.

This CDR3 comprises 16 residues. Germline CDR1 and CDR2: SGHNT and YENEEA. V lost 1 base, J lost 8 bases, and 10 bases stayed unmatched. The source material was naive CD4+ T cells from PBMCs. Indicated subset: CD45RA+ positively selected. The chain is built from TRBV11-3 and TRBJ2-1; 8 positions agree with TRBD2. This sequence was found in a man in his late teens or twenties in good health. Some clones in this sample may be carry-over from other donors' samples. The CDR3 protein is CASSLGGTRGGYEQFF. The CDR3 bases are TGTGCCAGCAGCTTAGGCGGGACTAGAGGAGGCTATGAGCAGTTCTTC.